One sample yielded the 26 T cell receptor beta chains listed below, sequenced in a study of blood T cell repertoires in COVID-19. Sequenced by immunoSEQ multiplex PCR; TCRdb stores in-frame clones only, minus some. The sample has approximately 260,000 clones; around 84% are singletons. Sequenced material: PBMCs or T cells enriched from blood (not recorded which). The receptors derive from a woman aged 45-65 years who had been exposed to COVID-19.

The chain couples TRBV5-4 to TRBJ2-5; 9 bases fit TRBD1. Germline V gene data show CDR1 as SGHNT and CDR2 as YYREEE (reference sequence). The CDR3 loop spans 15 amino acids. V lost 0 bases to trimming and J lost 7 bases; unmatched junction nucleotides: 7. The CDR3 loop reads CASSLVDRGRGTQYF. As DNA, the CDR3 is TGTGCCAGCAGCTTGGTGGACAGGGGAAGGGGGACCCAGTACTTC.

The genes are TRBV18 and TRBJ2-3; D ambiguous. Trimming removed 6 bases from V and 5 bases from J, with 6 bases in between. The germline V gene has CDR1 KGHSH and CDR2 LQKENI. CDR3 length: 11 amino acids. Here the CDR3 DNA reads TGTGCCAGCTCGACTGGAGATACGCAGTATTTT. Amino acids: CASSTGDTQYF.

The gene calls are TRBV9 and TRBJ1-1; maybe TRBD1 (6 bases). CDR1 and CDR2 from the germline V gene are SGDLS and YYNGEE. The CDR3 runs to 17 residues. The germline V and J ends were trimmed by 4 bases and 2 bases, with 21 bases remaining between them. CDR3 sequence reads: CASSPIKGESFNTEAFF. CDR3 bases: TGTGCCAGCAGCCCGATCAAGGGGGAAAGCTTTAACACTGAAGCTTTCTTT. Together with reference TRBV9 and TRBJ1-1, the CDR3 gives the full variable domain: DSGVTQTPKHLITATGQRVTLRCSPRSGDLSVYWYQQSLDQGLQFLIQYYNGEERAKGNILERFSAQQFPDLHSELNLSSLELGDSALYFCASSPIKGESFNTEAFFGQGTRLTVV.

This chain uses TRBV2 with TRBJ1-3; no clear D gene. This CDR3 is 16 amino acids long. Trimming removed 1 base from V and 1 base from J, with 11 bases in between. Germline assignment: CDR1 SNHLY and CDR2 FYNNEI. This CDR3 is CASSEGRLSSGNTIYF. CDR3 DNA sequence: TGTGCCAGCAGTGAAGGCCGGTTGAGTTCTGGAAACACCATATATTTT.

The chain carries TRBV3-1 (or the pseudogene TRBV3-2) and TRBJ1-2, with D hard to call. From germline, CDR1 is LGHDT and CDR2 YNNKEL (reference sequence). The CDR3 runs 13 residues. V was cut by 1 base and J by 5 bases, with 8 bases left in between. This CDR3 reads CASSQVTDYGYTF. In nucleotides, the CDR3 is TGTGCCAGCAGCCAAGTCACTGATTATGGCTACACCTTC.

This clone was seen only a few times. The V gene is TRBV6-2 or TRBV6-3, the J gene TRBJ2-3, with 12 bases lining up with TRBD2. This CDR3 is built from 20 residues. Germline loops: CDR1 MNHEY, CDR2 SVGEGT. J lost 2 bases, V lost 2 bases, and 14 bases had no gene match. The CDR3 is CASSYVTSGGRLRVTDTQYF. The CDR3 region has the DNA TGTGCCAGCAGTTACGTGACTAGCGGGGGACGACTGCGGGTCACAGATACGCAGTATTTT.

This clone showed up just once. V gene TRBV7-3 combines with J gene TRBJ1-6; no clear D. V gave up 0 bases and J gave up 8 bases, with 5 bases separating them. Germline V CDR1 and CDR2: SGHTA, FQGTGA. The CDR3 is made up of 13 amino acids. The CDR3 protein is CASSLTRDSPLHF. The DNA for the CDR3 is TGTGCCAGCAGCTTAACGCGCGATTCACCCCTCCACTTT.

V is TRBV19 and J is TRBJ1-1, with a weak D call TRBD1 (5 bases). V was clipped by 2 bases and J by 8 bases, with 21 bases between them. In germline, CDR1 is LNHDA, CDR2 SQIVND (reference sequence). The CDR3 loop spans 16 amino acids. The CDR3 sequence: CASSISAGTTTTEAFF. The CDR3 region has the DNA TGTGCCAGTAGTATATCTGCGGGGACCACGACTACCGAAGCTTTCTTT.

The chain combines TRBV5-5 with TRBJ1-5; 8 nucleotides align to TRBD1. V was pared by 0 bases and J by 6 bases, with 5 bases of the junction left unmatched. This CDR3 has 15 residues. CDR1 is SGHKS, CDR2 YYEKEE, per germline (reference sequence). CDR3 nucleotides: TGTGCCAGCAGCTTGGGAACAGGGGGTGGTCAGCCCCAGCATTTT. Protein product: CASSLGTGGGQPQHF.

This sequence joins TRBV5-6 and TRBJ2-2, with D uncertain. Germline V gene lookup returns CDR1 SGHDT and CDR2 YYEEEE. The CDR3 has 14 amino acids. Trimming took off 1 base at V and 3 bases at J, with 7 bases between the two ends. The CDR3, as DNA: TGTGCCAGCAGCTTGACCGGGTACACCGGGGAGCTGTTTTTT. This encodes CASSLTGYTGELFF.

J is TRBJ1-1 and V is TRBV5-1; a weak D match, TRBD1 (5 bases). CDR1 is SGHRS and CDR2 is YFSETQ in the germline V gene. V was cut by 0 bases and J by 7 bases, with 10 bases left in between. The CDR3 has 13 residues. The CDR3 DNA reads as TGCGCCAGCAGCTTGGGGCCCAGGGATGAAGCTTTCTTT. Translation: CASSLGPRDEAFF.

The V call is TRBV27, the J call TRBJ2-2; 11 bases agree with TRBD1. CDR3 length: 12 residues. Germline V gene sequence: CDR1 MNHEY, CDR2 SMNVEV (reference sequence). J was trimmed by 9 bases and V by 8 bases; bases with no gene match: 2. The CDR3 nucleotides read TGTGCCAGCGGACAGGGGGCCTGGGAGCTGTTTTTT. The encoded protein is CASGQGAWELFF.

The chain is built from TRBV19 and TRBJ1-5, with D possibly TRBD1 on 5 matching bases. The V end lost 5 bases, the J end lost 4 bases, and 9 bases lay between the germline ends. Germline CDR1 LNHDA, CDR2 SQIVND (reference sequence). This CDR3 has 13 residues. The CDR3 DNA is TGTGCCAGTAGTGAGGGGAGGAATCAGCCCCAGCATTTT. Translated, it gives CASSEGRNQPQHF.

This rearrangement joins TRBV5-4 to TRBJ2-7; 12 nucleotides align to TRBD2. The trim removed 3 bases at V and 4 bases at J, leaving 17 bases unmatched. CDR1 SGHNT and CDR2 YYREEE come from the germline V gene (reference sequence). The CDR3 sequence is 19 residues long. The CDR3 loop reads CASSWGPTSGGPEYYEQYF. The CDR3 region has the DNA TGTGCCAGCAGCTGGGGACCCACTAGCGGGGGGCCGGAGTATTACGAGCAGTACTTC.

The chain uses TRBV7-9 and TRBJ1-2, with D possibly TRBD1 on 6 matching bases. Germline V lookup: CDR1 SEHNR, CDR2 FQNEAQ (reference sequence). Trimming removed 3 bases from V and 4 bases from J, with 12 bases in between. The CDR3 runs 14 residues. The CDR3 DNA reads TGTGCCAGCAGCTTGATACAGGGTAGCTATGGCTACACCTTC. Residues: CASSLIQGSYGYTF.

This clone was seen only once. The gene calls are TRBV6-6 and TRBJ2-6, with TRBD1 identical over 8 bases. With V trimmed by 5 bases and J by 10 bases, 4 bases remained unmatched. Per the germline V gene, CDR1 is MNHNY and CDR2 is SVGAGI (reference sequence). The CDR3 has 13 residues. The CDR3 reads CASSAQGGNVLTF. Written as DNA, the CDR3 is TGTGCCAGCAGTGCACAGGGGGGAAACGTCCTGACTTTC.

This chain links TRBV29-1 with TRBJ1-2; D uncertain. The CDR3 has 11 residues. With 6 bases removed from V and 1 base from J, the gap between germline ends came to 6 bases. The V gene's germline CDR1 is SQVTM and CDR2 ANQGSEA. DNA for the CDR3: TGCAGCGTCCCTTTTAACTATGGCTACACCTTC. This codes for CSVPFNYGYTF.

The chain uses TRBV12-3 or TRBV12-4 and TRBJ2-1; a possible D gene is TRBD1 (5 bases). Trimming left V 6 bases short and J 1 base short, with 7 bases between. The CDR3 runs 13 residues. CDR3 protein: CASRKGSYNEQFF. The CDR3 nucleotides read TGTGCCAGCAGAAAGGGGTCCTACAATGAGCAGTTCTTC.

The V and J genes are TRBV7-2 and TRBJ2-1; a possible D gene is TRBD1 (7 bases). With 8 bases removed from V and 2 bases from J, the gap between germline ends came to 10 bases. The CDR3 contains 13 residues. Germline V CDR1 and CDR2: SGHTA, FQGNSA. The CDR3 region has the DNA TGTGCCAGCCAGGGGGGACCCTACAATGAGCAGTTCTTC. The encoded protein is CASQGGPYNEQFF.

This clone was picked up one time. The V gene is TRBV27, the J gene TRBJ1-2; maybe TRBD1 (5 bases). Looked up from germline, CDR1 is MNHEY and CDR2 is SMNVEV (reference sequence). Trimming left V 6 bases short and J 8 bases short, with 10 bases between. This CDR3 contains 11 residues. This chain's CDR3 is CASRPQAGYTF. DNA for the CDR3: TGTGCCAGCAGACCACAGGCCGGCTACACCTTC.

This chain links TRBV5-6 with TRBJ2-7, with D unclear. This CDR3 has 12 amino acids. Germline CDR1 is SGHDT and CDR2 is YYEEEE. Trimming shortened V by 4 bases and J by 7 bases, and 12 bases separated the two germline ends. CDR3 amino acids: CASSRATGEQYF. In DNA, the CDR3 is TGTGCCAGCAGCCGAGCGACCGGGGAGCAGTACTTC.

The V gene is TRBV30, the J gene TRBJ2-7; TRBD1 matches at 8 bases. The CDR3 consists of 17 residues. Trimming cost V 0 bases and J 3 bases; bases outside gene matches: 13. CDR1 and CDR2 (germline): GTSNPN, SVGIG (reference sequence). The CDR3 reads CAWSVKGGGTGYYEQYF. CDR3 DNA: TGTGCCTGGAGTGTAAAGGGGGGTGGGACAGGCTACTACGAGCAGTACTTC.

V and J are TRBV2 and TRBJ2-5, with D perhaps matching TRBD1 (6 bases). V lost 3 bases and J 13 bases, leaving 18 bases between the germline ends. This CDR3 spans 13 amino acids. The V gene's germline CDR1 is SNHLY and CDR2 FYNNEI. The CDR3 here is CASSDGQSRSRYF. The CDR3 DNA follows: TGTGCCAGCAGTGATGGACAGTCCCGGTCCCGGTACTTC.

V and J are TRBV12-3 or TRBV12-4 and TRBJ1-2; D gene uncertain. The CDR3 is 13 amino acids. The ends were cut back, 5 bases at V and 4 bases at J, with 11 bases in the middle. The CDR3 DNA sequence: TGTGCCAGCAGTCTCCGGGGTGGCTATGGCTACACCTTC. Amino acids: CASSLRGGYGYTF.

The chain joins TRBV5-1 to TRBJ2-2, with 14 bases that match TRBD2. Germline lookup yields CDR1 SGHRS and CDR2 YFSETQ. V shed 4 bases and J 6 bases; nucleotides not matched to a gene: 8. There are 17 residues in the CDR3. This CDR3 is CASSIGLAGGRPGELFF. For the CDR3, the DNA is TGCGCCAGCAGCATAGGACTAGCGGGGGGCCGGCCCGGGGAGCTGTTTTTT.

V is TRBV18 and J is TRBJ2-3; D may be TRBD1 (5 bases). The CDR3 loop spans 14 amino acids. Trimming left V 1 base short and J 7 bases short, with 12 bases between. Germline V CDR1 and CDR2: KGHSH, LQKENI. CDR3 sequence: CASSPRQGTNTQYF. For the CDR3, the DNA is TGTGCCAGCTCACCACGGCAGGGTACGAATACGCAGTATTTT.